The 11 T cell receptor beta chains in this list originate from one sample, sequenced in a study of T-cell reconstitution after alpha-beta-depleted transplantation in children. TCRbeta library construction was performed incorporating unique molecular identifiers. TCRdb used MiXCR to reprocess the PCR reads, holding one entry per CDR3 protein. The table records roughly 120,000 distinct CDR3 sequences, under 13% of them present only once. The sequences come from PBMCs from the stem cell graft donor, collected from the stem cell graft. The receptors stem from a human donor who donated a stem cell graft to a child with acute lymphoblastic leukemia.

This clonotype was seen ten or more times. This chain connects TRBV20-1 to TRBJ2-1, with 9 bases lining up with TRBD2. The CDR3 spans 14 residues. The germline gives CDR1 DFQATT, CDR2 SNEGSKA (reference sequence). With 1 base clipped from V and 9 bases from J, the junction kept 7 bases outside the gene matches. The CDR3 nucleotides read TGCAGTGCTAGAGGGCGGGAGGGCCGACGTGAGCAGTTCTTC. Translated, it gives CSARGREGRREQFF.

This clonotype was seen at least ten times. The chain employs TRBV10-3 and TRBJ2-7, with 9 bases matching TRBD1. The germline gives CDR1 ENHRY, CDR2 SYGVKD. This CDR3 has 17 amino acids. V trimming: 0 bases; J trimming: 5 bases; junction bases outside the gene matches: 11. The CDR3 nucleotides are TGTGCCATCAGTGAGTCCGCCCTGGACAGGGGCTTTGACGAGCAGTACTTC. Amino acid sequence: CAISESALDRGFDEQYF.

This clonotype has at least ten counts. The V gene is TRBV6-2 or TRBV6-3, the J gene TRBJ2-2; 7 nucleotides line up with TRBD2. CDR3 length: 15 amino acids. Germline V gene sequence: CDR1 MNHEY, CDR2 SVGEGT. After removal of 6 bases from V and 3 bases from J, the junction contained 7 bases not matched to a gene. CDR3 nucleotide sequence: TGTGCCAGCAGCCGGAGCGGGATTCACACCGGGGAGCTGTTTTTT. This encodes CASSRSGIHTGELFF.

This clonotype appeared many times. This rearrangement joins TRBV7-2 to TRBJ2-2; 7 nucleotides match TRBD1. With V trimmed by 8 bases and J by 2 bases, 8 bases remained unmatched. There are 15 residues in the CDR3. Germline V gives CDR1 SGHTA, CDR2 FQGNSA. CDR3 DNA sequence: TGTGCCAGCCGACTTAGACAGGGCAACACCGGGGAGCTGTTTTTT. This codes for CASRLRQGNTGELFF.

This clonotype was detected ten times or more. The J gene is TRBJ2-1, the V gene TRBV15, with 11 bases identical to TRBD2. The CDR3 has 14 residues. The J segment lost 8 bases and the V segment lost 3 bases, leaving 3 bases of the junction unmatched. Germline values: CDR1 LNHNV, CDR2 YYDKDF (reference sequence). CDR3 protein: CATSSSGGAHEQFF. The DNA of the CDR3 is TGTGCCACCAGCAGTAGCGGGGGGGCCCATGAGCAGTTCTTC.

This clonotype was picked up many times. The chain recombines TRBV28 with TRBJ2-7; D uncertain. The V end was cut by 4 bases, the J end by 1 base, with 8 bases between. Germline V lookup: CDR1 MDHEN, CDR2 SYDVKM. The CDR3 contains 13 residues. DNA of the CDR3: TGTGCCAGCAGTTGGCCCAAGTCCTACGAGCAGTACTTC. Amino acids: CASSWPKSYEQYF. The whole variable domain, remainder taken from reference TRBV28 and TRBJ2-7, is DVKVTQSSRYLVKRTGEKVFLECVQDMDHENMFWYRQDPGLGLRLIYFSYDVKMKEKGDIPEGYSVSREKKERFSLILESASTNQTSMYLCASSWPKSYEQYFGPGTRLTVT.

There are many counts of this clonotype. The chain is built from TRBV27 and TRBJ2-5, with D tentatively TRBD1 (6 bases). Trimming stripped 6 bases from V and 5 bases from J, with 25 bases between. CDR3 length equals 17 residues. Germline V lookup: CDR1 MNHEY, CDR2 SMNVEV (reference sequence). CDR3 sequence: CASRSEFVAGVRETQYF. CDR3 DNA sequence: TGTGCCAGCAGATCTGAATTCGTGGCAGGGGTACGGGAGACCCAGTACTTC.

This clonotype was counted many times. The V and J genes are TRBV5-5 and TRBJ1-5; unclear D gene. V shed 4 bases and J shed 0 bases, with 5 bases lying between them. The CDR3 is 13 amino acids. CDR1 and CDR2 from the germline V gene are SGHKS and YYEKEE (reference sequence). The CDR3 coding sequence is TGTGCCAGCAGCCTATATAGCAATCAGCCCCAGCATTTT. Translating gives CASSLYSNQPQHF.

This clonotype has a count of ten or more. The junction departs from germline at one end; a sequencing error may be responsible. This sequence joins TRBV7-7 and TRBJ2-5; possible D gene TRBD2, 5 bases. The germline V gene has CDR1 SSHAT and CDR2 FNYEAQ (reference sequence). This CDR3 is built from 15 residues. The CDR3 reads CASSPARTSGETQYF. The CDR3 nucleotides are TGTGCTAGCAGCCCGGCCCGGACCAGCGGAGAGACCCAGTACTTC.

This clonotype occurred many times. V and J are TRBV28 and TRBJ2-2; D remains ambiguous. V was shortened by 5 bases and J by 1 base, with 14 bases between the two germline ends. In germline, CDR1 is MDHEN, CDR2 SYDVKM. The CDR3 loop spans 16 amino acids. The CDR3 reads CASSPPRLENTGELFF. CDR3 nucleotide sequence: TGTGCCAGCAGTCCCCCCCGGCTGGAGAACACCGGGGAGCTGTTTTTT.

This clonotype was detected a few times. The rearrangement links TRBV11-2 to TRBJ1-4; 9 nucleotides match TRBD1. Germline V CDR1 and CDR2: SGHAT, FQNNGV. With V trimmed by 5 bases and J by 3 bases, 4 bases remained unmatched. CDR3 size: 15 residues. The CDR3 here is CASSSRDRANEKLFF. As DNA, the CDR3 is TGTGCCAGCAGCAGCCGGGACAGGGCTAATGAAAAACTGTTTTTT.